This entry concerns a single T cell receptor beta chain. Its cognate antigen is unknown. Germline loops: CDR1 ENHRY, CDR2 SYGVKD. The CDR3 is made up of 14 amino acids. The ends lost 7 bases at V and 3 bases at J; junction bases unmatched: 1. TCRbeta libraries were built with three rounds of nested PCR, modified from ARM-PCR. TCRdb used MiXCR to reprocess the multiplex PCR reads, holding one entry per CDR3 protein. This repertoire shows 100,000 to 150,000 distinct CDR3 sequences, about 66% found once; its top ten account for about 13%. The data belong to a study of tumor and adjacent non-tumor tissue in lung cancer. Study-level information: Aged about 31 to 76 years, patients included fewer than 11 men and 4 to 6 women with stage I to III disease. The study's findings and limits: Tumor repertoires had a smaller top 100 clone share than normal lung. Shorter survival was associated with higher TCR diversity in tumors. Compared with tumor, normal lung showed significantly lower TCR diversity.

RNA was extracted from bulk tissue without any cell sorting. Sequences were obtained from lung tumor tissue. The source is a man aged 25-45 years with non-small cell lung cancer. The chain links TRBV10-3 to TRBJ2-3, with 13 bases aligning to TRBD2. The CDR3 loop reads CAIKTSGGTDTQYF. The CDR3 DNA reads TGTGCCATCAAGACTAGCGGGGGGACAGATACGCAGTATTTT.